A selection of T cell receptor beta chains follows, all from one sample in a study of T cell changes during pregnancy in multiple sclerosis. The data were produced by immunoSEQ multiplex PCR, yet TCRdb's version contains in-frame clones alone and is incomplete. This table has some 79,000 clones, 90% to 95% appearing once. This specimen was CD4+ T cells from peripheral blood mononuclear cells, taken in the second trimester of pregnancy. These TCRs come from a female donor with multiple sclerosis, enrolled in a pregnancy study. CDR3s include the opening cysteine and the closing phenylalanine or tryptophan. The D gene is left open where the match is weak. Not all rows give a size; the values are once, few, many and, for expanded clones, a class.

D gene: -; J gene: TRBJ2-1; clone size: once; V gene: TRBV6-8; CDR3 protein: CASSYHHHKIDNEQFF; CDR3 DNA: TGTGCCAGCAGTTATCATCACCACAAGATCGACAATGAGCAGTTCTTC
D gene: TRBD2; J gene: TRBJ2-1; clone size: -; V gene: TRBV6-6; CDR3 protein: CASSLASGRNEQFF; CDR3 DNA: TGTGCCAGCAGTTTGGCTAGCGGGAGGAATGAGCAGTTCTTC
D gene: -; J gene: TRBJ2-7; clone size: once; V gene: TRBV29-1; CDR3 protein: CSVAGRGIIHEQYF; CDR3 DNA: TGCAGCGTCGCGGGCCGGGGTATTATTCACGAGCAGTACTTC
D gene: TRBD2; J gene: TRBJ2-3; clone size: -; V gene: TRBV5-1; CDR3 protein: CASTPGLAGVTTTDTQYF; CDR3 DNA: TGCGCCAGCACCCCGGGCCTAGCGGGAGTAACGACCACAGATACGCAGTATTTT
D gene: -; J gene: TRBJ2-1; clone size: -; V gene: TRBV18; CDR3 protein: CASSPGGENEQFF; CDR3 DNA: TGTGCCAGCTCACCAGGAGGAGAGAATGAGCAGTTCTTC
D gene: -; J gene: TRBJ1-1; clone size: -; V gene: TRBV7-3; CDR3 protein: CASSLRGITEAFF; CDR3 DNA: TGTGCCAGCAGCTTACGGGGGATCACTGAAGCTTTCTTT
D gene: TRBD1; J gene: TRBJ2-5; clone size: few; V gene: TRBV7-3; CDR3 protein: CASSLSPGQGQETQYF; CDR3 DNA: TGTGCCAGCAGCTTATCCCCGGGACAGGGCCAAGAGACCCAGTACTTC
D gene: -; J gene: TRBJ2-7; clone size: -; V gene: TRBV18; CDR3 protein: CASSPGVGTYSYEQYF; CDR3 DNA: TGTGCCAGCTCACCAGGGGTAGGGACTTACTCCTACGAGCAGTACTTC
D gene: TRBD2; J gene: TRBJ2-1; clone size: -; V gene: TRBV29-1; CDR3 protein: CSARLAAVDEQFF; CDR3 DNA: TGCAGCGCGAGACTAGCGGCGGTGGATGAGCAGTTCTTC
D gene: -; J gene: TRBJ2-1; clone size: -; V gene: TRBV5-8; CDR3 protein: CASSLPRGVGEQFF; CDR3 DNA: TGTGCCAGCAGCTTGCCCAGGGGGGTCGGTGAGCAGTTCTTC
D gene: TRBD1; J gene: TRBJ2-7; clone size: -; V gene: TRBV4-1; CDR3 protein: CASSRIGGPPPGPYEQYF; CDR3 DNA: TGCGCCAGCAGCCGCATAGGGGGCCCGCCACCTGGACCCTACGAGCAGTACTTC
D gene: -; J gene: TRBJ2-2; clone size: few; V gene: TRBV7-3; CDR3 protein: CASSLSGRSTGELFF; CDR3 DNA: TGTGCCAGCAGCTTAAGTGGGAGGTCGACCGGGGAGCTGTTTTTT
D gene: -; J gene: TRBJ2-3; clone size: -; V gene: TRBV19; CDR3 protein: CASSKRRGSGTDTQYF; CDR3 DNA: TGTGCCAGTAGCAAAAGGCGGGGCTCGGGCACAGATACGCAGTATTTT
D gene: -; J gene: TRBJ1-5; clone size: -; V gene: TRBV2; CDR3 protein: CASSAGNSNQPQHF; CDR3 DNA: TGTGCCAGCAGTGCAGGAAACAGCAATCAGCCCCAGCATTTT
D gene: TRBD1; J gene: TRBJ1-2; clone size: once; V gene: TRBV11-3; CDR3 protein: CASSPGGLSGYTF; CDR3 DNA: TGTGCCAGCAGCCCAGGGGGCCTCAGCGGCTACACCTTC
D gene: -; J gene: TRBJ1-1; clone size: -; V gene: TRBV15; CDR3 protein: CATSGPGQMNTEAFF; CDR3 DNA: TGTGCCACCAGCGGACCAGGACAGATGAACACTGAAGCTTTCTTT
D gene: -; J gene: TRBJ2-1; clone size: -; V gene: TRBV11-2; CDR3 protein: CASSLGLRNNEQFF; CDR3 DNA: TGTGCCAGCAGCTTAGGCTTGCGGAACAATGAGCAGTTCTTC
D gene: TRBD1; J gene: TRBJ1-1; clone size: -; V gene: TRBV18; CDR3 protein: CASSPRDSSLNTEAFF; CDR3 DNA: TGTGCCAGCTCACCTCGGGACAGCTCCCTGAACACTGAAGCTTTCTTT
D gene: -; J gene: TRBJ1-1; clone size: -; V gene: TRBV18; CDR3 protein: CASSPEGRDTEAFF; CDR3 DNA: TGTGCCAGCTCACCAGAAGGCAGGGACACTGAAGCTTTCTTT
D gene: TRBD2; J gene: TRBJ2-2; clone size: -; V gene: TRBV7-7; CDR3 protein: CASSRDYSTGELFF; CDR3 DNA: TGTGCTAGCAGCCGGGACTACAGCACCGGGGAGCTGTTTTTT
D gene: -; J gene: TRBJ2-4; clone size: -; V gene: TRBV6-5; CDR3 protein: CASSSPLAKNIQYF; CDR3 DNA: TGTGCCAGCAGTTCTCCCCTGGCCAAAAACATTCAGTACTTC
D gene: -; J gene: TRBJ2-1; clone size: -; V gene: TRBV4-1; CDR3 protein: CASSQDRTTRSYNEQFF; CDR3 DNA: TGCGCCAGCAGCCAAGATAGGACTACCCGCTCCTACAATGAGCAGTTCTTC
D gene: TRBD1; J gene: TRBJ1-6; clone size: -; V gene: TRBV19; CDR3 protein: CASSIGQGLDNSPLHF; CDR3 DNA: TGTGCCAGTAGTATCGGACAGGGGTTGGATAATTCACCCCTCCACTTT
D gene: -; J gene: TRBJ2-3; clone size: -; V gene: TRBV7-2; CDR3 protein: CASSLGAGTRRTDTQYF; CDR3 DNA: TGTGCCAGCAGCTTAGGAGCGGGGACAAGGAGGACAGATACGCAGTATTTT
D gene: -; J gene: TRBJ2-1; clone size: -; V gene: TRBV30; CDR3 protein: CAWSAGNEQFF; CDR3 DNA: TGTGCCTGGAGTGCGGGGAATGAGCAGTTCTTC
D gene: -; J gene: TRBJ1-1; clone size: -; V gene: TRBV5-1; CDR3 protein: CASSPGGGRGTEAFF; CDR3 DNA: TGCGCCAGCAGCCCTGGGGGGGGCCGGGGGACTGAAGCTTTCTTT
D gene: -; J gene: TRBJ1-2; clone size: -; V gene: TRBV5-1; CDR3 protein: CASSKTDSYGYTF; CDR3 DNA: TGCGCCAGCAGTAAGACAGACTCCTATGGCTACACCTTC
D gene: -; J gene: TRBJ1-2; clone size: -; V gene: TRBV10-3; CDR3 protein: CAISEDLGGGYTF; CDR3 DNA: TGTGCCATCAGTGAGGACCTGGGGGGTGGCTACACCTTC
D gene: TRBD1; J gene: TRBJ2-7; clone size: -; V gene: TRBV7-6; CDR3 protein: CASSPGQGAQGEQYF; CDR3 DNA: TGTGCCAGCAGCCCGGGACAGGGGGCTCAAGGCGAGCAGTACTTC
D gene: -; J gene: TRBJ1-5; clone size: -; V gene: TRBV15; CDR3 protein: CATSRVPQGYQPQHF; CDR3 DNA: TGTGCCACCAGCAGAGTACCACAGGGATATCAGCCCCAGCATTTT
D gene: -; J gene: TRBJ2-2; clone size: -; V gene: TRBV23-1; CDR3 protein: CASSQRSPHTGELFF; CDR3 DNA: TGCGCCAGCAGTCAGAGAAGCCCTCACACCGGGGAGCTGTTTTTT
D gene: TRBD1; J gene: TRBJ1-1; clone size: -; V gene: TRBV18; CDR3 protein: CASSPDRASEAFF; CDR3 DNA: TGTGCCAGCTCACCAGACAGGGCCTCTGAAGCTTTCTTT